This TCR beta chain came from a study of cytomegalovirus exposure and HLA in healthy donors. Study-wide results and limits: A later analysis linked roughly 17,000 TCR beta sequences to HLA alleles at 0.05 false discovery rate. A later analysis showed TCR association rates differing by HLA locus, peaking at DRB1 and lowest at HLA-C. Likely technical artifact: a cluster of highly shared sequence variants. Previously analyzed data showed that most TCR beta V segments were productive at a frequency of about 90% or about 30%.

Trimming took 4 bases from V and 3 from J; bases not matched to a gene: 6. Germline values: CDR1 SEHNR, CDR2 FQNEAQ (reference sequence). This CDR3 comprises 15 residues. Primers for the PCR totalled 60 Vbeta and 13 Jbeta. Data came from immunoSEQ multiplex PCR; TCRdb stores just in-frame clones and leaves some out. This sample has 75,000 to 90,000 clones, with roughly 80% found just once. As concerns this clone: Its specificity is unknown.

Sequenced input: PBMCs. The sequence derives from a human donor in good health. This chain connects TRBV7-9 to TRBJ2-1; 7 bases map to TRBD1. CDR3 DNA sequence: TGTGCCAGCAGCTCACAGGGGCGTTACTACAATGAGCAGTTCTTC. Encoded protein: CASSSQGRYYNEQFF.